This entry lists 26 T cell receptor beta chains sequenced from one sample in a study of CD8 T cells in ankylosing spondylitis. TCRdb re-called the 5' RACE reads through MiXCR, storing one row per CDR3 protein. This table has around 250,000 distinct CDR3 sequences, under 35% appearing once. The material sequenced was blood, either unsorted or a sorted T cell fraction (not recorded which). These TCRs come from a male donor with ankylosing spondylitis or in good health (not recorded which).

This clonotype was seen only a few times. The rearrangement links TRBV20-1 to TRBJ2-3; D gene ambiguous. Germline V lookup: CDR1 DFQATT, CDR2 SNEGSKA (reference sequence). Between the trimmed V and J ends, which lost 6 bases and 0 bases, there was a span of 10 bases. This CDR3 has 13 residues. CDR3 sequence reads: CSAPRSSTDTQYF. The CDR3 nucleotides read TGCAGTGCACCTAGGTCGAGCACAGATACGCAGTATTTT.

This clonotype was recorded a few times. The gene calls are TRBV6-1 and TRBJ2-3; 9 bases line up with TRBD1. This CDR3 is 17 amino acids long. Germline V gene data show CDR1 as MNHNS and CDR2 as SASEGT. J lost 4 bases, V lost 6 bases, and 14 bases had no gene match. DNA of the CDR3: TGTGCCAGCAGGCGTTACAGGGGGCTAATTCAGGCAGATACGCAGTATTTT. Translating gives CASRRYRGLIQADTQYF.

This clonotype has more than one count but fewer than ten. V gene TRBV7-2 combines with J gene TRBJ1-5, with 10 bases matching TRBD1. This CDR3 is built from 15 residues. CDR1 is SGHTA, CDR2 FQGNSA, per germline. Trimming cost V 5 bases and J 1 base; bases outside gene matches: 2. The CDR3 here is CASSQGQGSNQPQHF. The CDR3 bases are TGTGCCAGCAGCCAGGGACAGGGGAGCAATCAGCCCCAGCATTTT. Filled out from reference TRBV7-2 and TRBJ1-5, the complete variable domain reads GAGVSQSPSNKVTEKGKDVELRCDPISGHTALYWYRQSLGQGLEFLIYFQGNSAPDKSGLPSDRFSAERTGGSVSTLTIQRTQQEDSAVYLCASSQGQGSNQPQHFGDGTRLSIL.

This clonotype was found a few times. The chain combines TRBV20-1 with TRBJ2-3; 7 bases fit TRBD1. Per the germline V gene, CDR1 is DFQATT and CDR2 is SNEGSKA (reference sequence). V dropped 5 bases and J dropped 4; count of bases not matched to a gene: 3. The CDR3 totals 12 residues. The CDR3 region is CSADRVADTQYF. CDR3 DNA: TGCAGTGCTGACAGGGTAGCAGATACGCAGTATTTT.

This clonotype was recorded only once. This chain connects TRBV13 to TRBJ1-1, with a weak D call TRBD1 (5 bases). This CDR3 has 14 amino acids. Germline assignment: CDR1 PRHDT and CDR2 FYEKMQ (reference sequence). V gave up 5 bases and J gave up 6 bases, with 16 bases separating them. This CDR3 is CASSGWGTDSEAFF. CDR3 bases: TGTGCCAGCAGCGGATGGGGCACGGATTCTGAAGCTTTCTTT.

This clonotype was seen a few times. This chain joins TRBV27 and TRBJ2-1, with 12 bases fitting TRBD2. CDR3 length: 15 amino acids. J was trimmed by 6 bases and V by 5 bases; bases with no gene match: 5. Germline CDR1 reads MNHEY; CDR2 reads SMNVEV (reference sequence). CDR3 coding DNA: TGTGCCAGCAGTCCTAGCGGGGGGGCGGTCAATGAGCAGTTCTTC. It encodes CASSPSGGAVNEQFF.

This clonotype was found a few times. J is TRBJ2-7 and V is TRBV5-1, with 7 bases that match TRBD2. J lost 7 bases, V lost 0 bases, and 4 bases had no gene match. Germline CDR1 SGHRS, CDR2 YFSETQ. CDR3 length: 13 residues. DNA for the CDR3: TGCGCCAGCAGCTTGGCCGGGGGGTGGGAGCAGTACTTC. The encoded protein is CASSLAGGWEQYF.

Only a few counts were recorded for this clonotype. DNA of the CDR3: TGTGCCAGTATCCCCAGGGGCTTAGGCACTGAAGCTTTCTTT. This sequence encodes CASIPRGLGTEAFF. This sequence joins TRBV12-3 or TRBV12-4 and TRBJ1-1; TRBD1 is a possible D gene (6 bases). This CDR3 has 14 residues. Trimming removed 9 bases at V and 4 bases at J, with 18 bases between.

The genes are TRBV30 and TRBJ2-3; 10 bases fit TRBD2. This CDR3 spans 16 amino acids. From germline, CDR1 is GTSNPN and CDR2 SVGIG (reference sequence). V lost 5 bases to trimming and J lost 2 bases; unmatched junction nucleotides: 10. In DNA, the CDR3 is TGTGCCTGGTCCCCTAGCGGGGGTTACATCACAGATACGCAGTATTTT. Its protein is CAWSPSGGYITDTQYF.

The V and J genes are TRBV15 and TRBJ2-7; 7 nucleotides align to TRBD2. CDR1 is LNHNV, CDR2 YYDKDF, per germline (reference sequence). With 5 bases clipped from V and 6 bases from J, the junction kept 7 bases outside the gene matches. The CDR3 is 13 amino acids. CDR3 bases: TGTGCCACCAGCCCGCGGGGGTCGGGCGAGCAGTACTTC. This gives the protein CATSPRGSGEQYF.

J is TRBJ2-7 and V is TRBV12-3 or TRBV12-4; 7 bases map to TRBD1. This CDR3 is built from 13 residues. The J segment lost 12 bases and the V segment lost 6 bases, leaving 14 bases of the junction unmatched. CDR3 residues: CASSLSPQGVGYF. The CDR3 DNA reads as TGTGCCAGCAGCCTAAGCCCCCAGGGGGTGGGGTACTTC.

In its sample, this clonotype was seen a few times. The CDR3 here is CASSLRQGTYNEQFF. CDR3 bases: TGTGCCAGCAGCTTACGACAGGGCACCTACAATGAGCAGTTCTTC. The chain has TRBV7-9 and TRBJ2-1, with TRBD1 matching 7 bases. With 2 bases clipped from V and 2 bases from J, the junction kept 3 bases outside the gene matches. Germline lookup yields CDR1 SEHNR and CDR2 FQNEAQ (reference sequence). The CDR3 contains 15 residues.

The V and J genes are TRBV5-1 and TRBJ2-3; D remains unclear. Germline V gene sequence: CDR1 SGHRS, CDR2 YFSETQ. This CDR3 contains 14 residues. V lost 4 bases, J lost 6 bases, and 15 bases lay in between. The CDR3 DNA sequence: TGCGCCAGCAGCCCACGGGCCGGCCGGGATACGCAGTATTTT. Translation: CASSPRAGRDTQYF.

This clonotype has just a few counts. The V gene is TRBV6-6, the J gene TRBJ1-2, with TRBD1 identical over 7 bases. Germline-derived CDR1 and CDR2 are MNHNY and SVGAGI (reference sequence). The CDR3 consists of 13 residues. J lost 8 bases, V lost 6 bases, and 9 bases had no gene match. The CDR3 DNA sequence: TGTGCCAGCAGCCCTAGACAGGGTGGGGGCTACACCTTC. As protein: CASSPRQGGGYTF.

The V and J genes are TRBV12-3 or TRBV12-4 and TRBJ1-5; D uncertain. Trimming took off 2 bases at V and 11 bases at J, with 13 bases between the two ends. This CDR3 spans 13 amino acids. CDR3 loop: CASSLSKFRTQHF. CDR3 DNA: TGTGCCAGCAGTTTAAGCAAATTCAGGACCCAGCATTTT.

This sequence joins TRBV29-1 and TRBJ2-1; 7 bases are a match to TRBD2. J gave up 10 bases and V 8 bases, and 11 bases lay outside the gene matches. The germline CDR1 and CDR2 sequences are SQVTM and ANQGSEA. The CDR3 has 12 residues. The CDR3 loop reads CSRGPGGGEQFF. In DNA form, the CDR3 reads TGCAGCCGGGGACCGGGGGGTGGGGAGCAGTTCTTC.

This clonotype has only one observation. The V gene is TRBV30, the J gene TRBJ1-1; 7 nucleotides match TRBD1. J gave up 6 bases and V 3 bases, and 7 bases lay outside the gene matches. CDR3 length equals 13 residues. Per germline, CDR1 GTSNPN and CDR2 SVGIG (reference sequence). The CDR3, as DNA: TGTGCCTGGAGAGACAGGGCCGCTCCTGAAGCTTTCTTT. Translating it yields CAWRDRAAPEAFF.

The chain couples TRBV20-1 to TRBJ1-2, with D possibly being TRBD1 (5 bases). The germline V and J ends were trimmed by 8 bases and 3 bases, with 13 bases remaining between them. This CDR3 is built from 12 residues. CDR1 is DFQATT, CDR2 SNEGSKA, per germline (reference sequence). The CDR3 reads CSTNGGDYGYTF. In nucleotides, the CDR3 is TGCAGTACCAATGGAGGGGACTATGGCTACACCTTC.

The chain joins TRBV9 to TRBJ2-2, with TRBD2 identical over 8 bases. V lost 6 bases, J lost 0 bases, and 4 bases stayed unmatched. The CDR3 is made up of 15 amino acids. Germline CDR1 and CDR2: SGDLS and YYNGEE. CDR3 in DNA: TGTGCCAGCACCCTGGGACTAGCGAACACCGGGGAGCTGTTTTTT. It encodes CASTLGLANTGELFF.

The V call is TRBV18, the J call TRBJ2-5; no definite D call. Germline V gives CDR1 KGHSH, CDR2 LQKENI. The CDR3 length is 13 residues. The V end lost 0 bases, the J end lost 5 bases, and 7 bases lay between the germline ends. The CDR3 reads CASSPPARETQYF. The CDR3 bases are TGTGCCAGCTCACCACCTGCCCGTGAGACCCAGTACTTC.

The chain couples TRBV12-3 or TRBV12-4 to TRBJ2-3, with 7 nucleotides matching TRBD2. The CDR3 loop spans 14 amino acids. V lost 5 bases, J lost 3 bases, and 5 bases stayed unmatched. The DNA for the CDR3 is TGTGCCAGCAGTAGGGGACTAACTACAGATACGCAGTATTTT. Translation gives CASSRGLTTDTQYF.

The chain recombines TRBV7-3 with TRBJ1-1; 7 bases agree with TRBD1. The J segment lost 7 bases and the V segment lost 5 bases, leaving 7 bases of the junction unmatched. This CDR3 has 13 residues. In germline, CDR1 is SGHTA, CDR2 FQGTGA. The DNA of the CDR3 is TGTGCCAGCAGCCCAGGGGGGGACGGTGAAGCTTTCTTT. The encoded protein is CASSPGGDGEAFF.

The chain combines TRBV20-1 with TRBJ2-1; no firm D call. The CDR3 totals 18 residues. V was clipped by 6 bases and J by 4 bases, with 28 bases between them. Germline CDR1 DFQATT, CDR2 SNEGSKA (reference sequence). The CDR3 DNA reads TGCAGTGCACACGCGGTTGGGCCTACCGATGTTCTGTACAATGAGCAGTTCTTC. Protein: CSAHAVGPTDVLYNEQFF.

This clonotype was recorded a few times. This chain joins TRBV24-1 and TRBJ2-7, with 8 bases identical to TRBD1. The junction had 14 bases not matched to a gene; V was cut back by 2 bases and J by 6 bases. The germline V gene encodes CDR1 KGHDR and CDR2 SFDVKD. This CDR3 contains 17 residues. The CDR3 loop is CATSDCAPGQGLCEQYF. The CDR3 DNA is TGTGCCACCAGTGATTGCGCTCCCGGACAGGGCCTTTGCGAGCAGTACTTC.

The chain uses TRBV7-8 and TRBJ2-1, with 12 nucleotides matching TRBD2. Germline V CDR1 and CDR2: SGHVS, FQNEAQ. V lost 5 bases and J lost 8; bases outside the gene matches: 7. The CDR3 runs 15 residues. In DNA form, the CDR3 reads TGTGCCAGCAGCCCACTAGCGGGGGGCACCGATGAGCAGTTCTTC. It codes for CASSPLAGGTDEQFF.

A few counts support this clonotype. The chain links TRBV20-1 to TRBJ2-3, with 8 bases aligning to TRBD2. The CDR3 totals 16 residues. The J segment lost 4 bases and the V segment lost 6 bases, leaving 15 bases of the junction unmatched. Germline V gives CDR1 DFQATT, CDR2 SNEGSKA (reference sequence). The CDR3 loop reads CSAGTSWGISADTQYF. CDR3 DNA: TGCAGTGCGGGGACTAGTTGGGGGATTAGCGCAGATACGCAGTATTTT.